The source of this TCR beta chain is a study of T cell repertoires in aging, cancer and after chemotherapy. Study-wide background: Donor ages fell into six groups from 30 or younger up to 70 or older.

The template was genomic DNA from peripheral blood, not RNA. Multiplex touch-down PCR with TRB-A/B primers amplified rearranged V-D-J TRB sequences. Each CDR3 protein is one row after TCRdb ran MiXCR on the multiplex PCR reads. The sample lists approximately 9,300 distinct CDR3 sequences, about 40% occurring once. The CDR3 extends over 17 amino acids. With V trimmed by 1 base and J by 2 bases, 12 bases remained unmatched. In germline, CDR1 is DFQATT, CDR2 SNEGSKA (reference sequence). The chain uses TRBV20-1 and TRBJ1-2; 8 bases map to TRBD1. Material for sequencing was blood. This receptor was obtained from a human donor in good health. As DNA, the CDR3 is TGCAGTGCTAGAGTTCCAGGGGGCGCGATAGGAAACTATGGCTACACCTTC. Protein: CSARVPGGAIGNYGYTF.